One sample yielded the 8 T cell receptor beta chains listed below, sequenced in a study of blood T cell repertoires in COVID-19. Profiling relied on immunoSEQ multiplex PCR, and the TCRdb table lists in-frame clones only, not all of them. Among approximately 260,000 clones listed, around 84% were seen once. Material: PBMCs or T cells enriched from blood (not recorded which). Receptors were obtained from a woman aged 45-59 years who had been exposed to COVID-19.

The rearrangement links TRBV2 to TRBJ2-3; weak D call: TRBD2 (7 bases). The CDR3 totals 14 residues. CDR1 is SNHLY, CDR2 FYNNEI, per germline. V lost 7 bases to trimming and J lost 4 bases, with 15 bases between them. Here the CDR3 reads CASNVGGGPDTQYF. The CDR3 nucleotides read TGTGCCAGCAATGTAGGGGGGGGGCCAGATACGCAGTATTTT. The full variable domain, rest sourced from reference TRBV2 and TRBJ2-3, is EPEVTQTPSHQVTQMGQEVILRCVPISNHLYFYWYRQILGQKVEFLVSFYNNEISEKSEIFDDQFSVERPDGSNFTLKIRSTKLEDSAMYFCASNVGGGPDTQYFGPGTRLTVL.

Comments on this clone: The identical CDR3 is also encoded by other nucleotide sequences in the sample. The V and J genes are TRBV5-1 and TRBJ1-1; 7 positions match TRBD1. Germline V CDR1 and CDR2: SGHRS, YFSETQ. The CDR3 covers 15 residues. Trimming took 0 bases from V and 5 from J; bases not matched to a gene: 7. The DNA for the CDR3 is TGCGCCAGCAGCTTGGAGACAGGGAGAAGAACTGAAGCTTTCTTT. Encoded protein: CASSLETGRRTEAFF.

This clone appeared a single time. V is TRBV7-2 and J is TRBJ1-1; no reliable D call. The CDR3 runs 14 residues. Trimming stripped 3 bases from V and 4 bases from J, with 12 bases between. Germline V gene data show CDR1 as SGHTA and CDR2 as FQGNSA. The CDR3 sequence is CASSFDNRGTEAFF. In DNA form, the CDR3 reads TGTGCCAGCAGCTTCGACAACCGGGGCACTGAAGCTTTCTTT.

CDR3 in amino acids: CASSLEGFRGSNQPQHF. CDR3 bases: TGTGCCAGCAGTTTAGAAGGATTCAGGGGCAGCAATCAGCCCCAGCATTTT. The chain recombines TRBV27 with TRBJ1-5; the D gene is possibly TRBD1 (6 bases). Germline V gene lookup returns CDR1 MNHEY and CDR2 SMNVEV (reference sequence). There are 17 residues in the CDR3. V was cut by 2 bases and J by 1 base, with 15 bases left in between.

The chain links TRBV30 to TRBJ2-5, with D possibly being TRBD2 (5 bases). Trimming removed 0 bases from V and 1 base from J, with 9 bases in between. Germline CDR1 reads GTSNPN; CDR2 reads SVGIG (reference sequence). The CDR3 loop spans 14 amino acids. This chain's CDR3 is CAWSVPGIQETQYF. The CDR3 region has the DNA TGTGCCTGGAGTGTACCCGGGATCCAAGAGACCCAGTACTTC.

In its sample, this clone was seen a few times. This sequence joins TRBV29-1 and TRBJ1-2; a possible D gene is TRBD1 (6 bases). The CDR3 is 13 amino acids. Trimming removed 6 bases at V and 2 bases at J, with 13 bases between. Germline V CDR1 and CDR2: SQVTM, ANQGSEA. CDR3 sequence reads: CSVPKGENYGYTF. In DNA, the CDR3 is TGCAGCGTCCCGAAGGGGGAAAACTATGGCTACACCTTC.

The chain couples TRBV11-2 to TRBJ1-2; the match to TRBD1 covers 8 bases. Germline V gene lookup returns CDR1 SGHAT and CDR2 FQNNGV. V lost 1 base and J lost 4; bases outside the gene matches: 11. The CDR3 runs to 17 residues. CDR3 nucleotides: TGTGCCAGCAGCTTAGGAGACAGGGGCCTTCAGGGCTATGGCTACACCTTC. This translates into CASSLGDRGLQGYGYTF.

This chain joins TRBV7-2 and TRBJ2-7; 7 bases map to TRBD1. V shed 0 bases and J 3 bases; nucleotides not matched to a gene: 8. There are 16 residues in the CDR3. Germline-derived CDR1 and CDR2 are SGHTA and FQGNSA. The CDR3 DNA reads as TGTGCCAGCAGCTTAGCGGGTCAGGGGGAGTACTACGAGCAGTACTTC. It encodes CASSLAGQGEYYEQYF.